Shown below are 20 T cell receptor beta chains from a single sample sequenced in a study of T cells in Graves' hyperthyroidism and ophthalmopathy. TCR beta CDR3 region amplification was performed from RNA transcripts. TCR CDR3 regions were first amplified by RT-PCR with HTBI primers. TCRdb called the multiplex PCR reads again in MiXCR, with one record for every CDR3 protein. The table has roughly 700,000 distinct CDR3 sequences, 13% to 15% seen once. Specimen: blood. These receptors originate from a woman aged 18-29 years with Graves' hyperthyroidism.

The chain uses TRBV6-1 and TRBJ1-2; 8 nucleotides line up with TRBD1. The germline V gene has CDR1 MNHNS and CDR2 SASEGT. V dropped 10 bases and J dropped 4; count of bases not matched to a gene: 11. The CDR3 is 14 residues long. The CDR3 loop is CATQRTGTGYGYTF. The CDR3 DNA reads TGTGCCACCCAGAGGACAGGGACGGGCTATGGCTACACCTTC.

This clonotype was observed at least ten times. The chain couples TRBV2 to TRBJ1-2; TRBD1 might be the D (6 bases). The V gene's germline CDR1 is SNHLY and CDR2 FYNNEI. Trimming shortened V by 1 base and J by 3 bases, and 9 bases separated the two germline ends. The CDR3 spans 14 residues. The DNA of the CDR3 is TGTGCCAGCAGTGAAGGCAGGGGCGACTATGGCTACACCTTC. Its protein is CASSEGRGDYGYTF.

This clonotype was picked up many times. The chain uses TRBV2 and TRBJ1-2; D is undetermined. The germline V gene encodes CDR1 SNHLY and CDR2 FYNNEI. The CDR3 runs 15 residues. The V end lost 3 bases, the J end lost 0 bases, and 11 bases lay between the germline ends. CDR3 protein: CASSDTPFTNYGYTF. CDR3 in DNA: TGTGCCAGCAGTGACACCCCTTTTACTAACTATGGCTACACCTTC.

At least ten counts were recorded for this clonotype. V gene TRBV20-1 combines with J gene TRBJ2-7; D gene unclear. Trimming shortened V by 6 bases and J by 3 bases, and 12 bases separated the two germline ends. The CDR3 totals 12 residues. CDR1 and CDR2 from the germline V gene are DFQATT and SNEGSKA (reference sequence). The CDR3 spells CSASDGYYEQYF. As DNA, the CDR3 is TGCAGTGCCTCGGACGGCTACTACGAGCAGTACTTC.

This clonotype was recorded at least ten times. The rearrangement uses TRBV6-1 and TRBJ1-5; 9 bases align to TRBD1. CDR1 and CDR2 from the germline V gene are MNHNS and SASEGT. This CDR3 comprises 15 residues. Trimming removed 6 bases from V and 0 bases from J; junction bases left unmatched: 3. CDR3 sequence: CASRTGGNSNQPQHF. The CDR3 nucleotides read TGTGCCAGCAGGACAGGGGGTAATAGCAATCAGCCCCAGCATTTT.

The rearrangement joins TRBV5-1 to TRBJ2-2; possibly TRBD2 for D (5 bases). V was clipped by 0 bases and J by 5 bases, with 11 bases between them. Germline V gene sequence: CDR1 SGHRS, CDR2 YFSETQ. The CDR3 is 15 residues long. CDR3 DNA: TGCGCCAGCAGCTTGGGGACTGGGGAAACCGGGGAGCTGTTTTTT. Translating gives CASSLGTGETGELFF.

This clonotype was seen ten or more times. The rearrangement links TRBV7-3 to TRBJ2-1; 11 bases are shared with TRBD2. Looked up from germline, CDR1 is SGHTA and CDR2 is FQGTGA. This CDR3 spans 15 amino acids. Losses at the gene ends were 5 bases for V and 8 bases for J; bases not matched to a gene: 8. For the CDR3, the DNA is TGTGCCAGCAGCGTAGCGGGAGGGCGGATGGATGAGCAGTTCTTC. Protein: CASSVAGGRMDEQFF.

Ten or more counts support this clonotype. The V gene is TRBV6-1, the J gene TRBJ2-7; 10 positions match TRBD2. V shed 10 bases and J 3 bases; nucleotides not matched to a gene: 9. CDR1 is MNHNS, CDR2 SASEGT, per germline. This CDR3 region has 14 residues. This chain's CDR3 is CATMAGTSVYEQYF. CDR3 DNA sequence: TGTGCCACCATGGCCGGGACTAGCGTCTACGAGCAGTACTTC.

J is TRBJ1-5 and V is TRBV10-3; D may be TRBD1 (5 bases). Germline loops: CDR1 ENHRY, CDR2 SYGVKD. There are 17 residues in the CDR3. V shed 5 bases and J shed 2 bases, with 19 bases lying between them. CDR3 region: CAISRPGGLKRNQPQHF. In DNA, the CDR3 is TGTGCCATCAGTCGCCCGGGGGGGTTAAAACGCAATCAGCCCCAGCATTTT.

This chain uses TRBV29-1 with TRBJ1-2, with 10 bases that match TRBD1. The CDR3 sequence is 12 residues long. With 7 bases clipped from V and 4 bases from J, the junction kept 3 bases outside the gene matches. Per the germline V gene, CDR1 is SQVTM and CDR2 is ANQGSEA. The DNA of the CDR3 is TGCAGCGGCGGACAGGGGGGCTATGGCTACACCTTC. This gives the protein CSGGQGGYGYTF.

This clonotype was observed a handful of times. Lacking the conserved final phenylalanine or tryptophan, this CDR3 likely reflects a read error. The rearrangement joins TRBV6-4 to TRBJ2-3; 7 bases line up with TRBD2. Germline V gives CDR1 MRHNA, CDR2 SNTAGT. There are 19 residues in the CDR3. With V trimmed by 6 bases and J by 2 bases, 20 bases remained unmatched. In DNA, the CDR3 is TGTGCCAGCAGCCGGCCTGGGGAGGGCGAGATTATTAACACAGATACGCAGTATCTT. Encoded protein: CASSRPGEGEIINTDTQYL.

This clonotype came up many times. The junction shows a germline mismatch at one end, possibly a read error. The CDR3 nucleotides read TGTGCCACCAGCGGAGATCTAGCGGGAGAAAATGAGCAGTTCTTC. Translating it yields CATSGDLAGENEQFF. This chain connects TRBV15 to TRBJ2-1, with 10 bases identical to TRBD2. Germline lookup yields CDR1 LNHNV and CDR2 YYDKDF (reference sequence). The CDR3 is 15 residues long. Using reference TRBV15 and TRBJ2-1 for the parts outside the CDR3, the full variable domain is DAMVIQNPRYQVTQFGKPVTLSCSQTLNHNVMYWYQQKSSQAPKLLFHYYDKDFNNEADTPDNFQSRRPNTSFCFLDIRSPGLGDTAMYLCATSGDLAGENEQFFGPGTRLTVL.

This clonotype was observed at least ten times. In DNA, the CDR3 is TGTGCCAGTCGCCCCTTCACGGGAGCCGGTTACGAGCAGTACTTC. Translation: CASRPFTGAGYEQYF. The rearrangement uses TRBV11-2 and TRBJ2-7, with D maybe TRBD2 (6 bases). Germline V gives CDR1 SGHAT, CDR2 FQNNGV. Trimming cost V 9 bases and J 4 bases, with 22 bases left between them. The length of the CDR3 is 15 residues.

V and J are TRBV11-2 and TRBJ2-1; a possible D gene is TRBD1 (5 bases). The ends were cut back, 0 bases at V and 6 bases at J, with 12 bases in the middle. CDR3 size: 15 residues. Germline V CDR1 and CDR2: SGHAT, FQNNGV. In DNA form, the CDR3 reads TGTGCCAGCAGCTTAGACAGGCTAGGGGCCAATGAGCAGTTCTTC. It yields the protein CASSLDRLGANEQFF.

Here the CDR3 reads CASSQDPAGGDTQYF. The CDR3 DNA follows: TGCGCCAGCAGCCAAGACCCGGCGGGGGGAGATACGCAGTATTTT. This chain uses TRBV4-3 with TRBJ2-3; TRBD2 matches 8 bases. Trimming took 0 bases from V and 5 from J; bases not matched to a gene: 4. This CDR3 contains 15 residues. In germline, CDR1 is LGHNA, CDR2 YSLEER.

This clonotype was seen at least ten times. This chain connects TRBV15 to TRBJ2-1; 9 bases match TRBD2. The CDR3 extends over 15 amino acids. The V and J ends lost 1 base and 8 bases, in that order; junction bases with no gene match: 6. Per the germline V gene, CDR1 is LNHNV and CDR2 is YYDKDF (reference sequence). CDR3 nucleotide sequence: TGTGCCACCAGCAGAGTCCTAGCGGGAATTGATGAGCAGTTCTTC. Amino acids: CATSRVLAGIDEQFF.

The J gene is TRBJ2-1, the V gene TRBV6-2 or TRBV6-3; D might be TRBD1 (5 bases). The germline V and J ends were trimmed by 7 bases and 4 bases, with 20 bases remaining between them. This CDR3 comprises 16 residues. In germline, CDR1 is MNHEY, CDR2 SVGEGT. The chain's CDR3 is CASTPRWAGSYNEQFF. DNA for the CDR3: TGTGCCAGCACCCCCAGATGGGCAGGGTCATACAATGAGCAGTTCTTC.

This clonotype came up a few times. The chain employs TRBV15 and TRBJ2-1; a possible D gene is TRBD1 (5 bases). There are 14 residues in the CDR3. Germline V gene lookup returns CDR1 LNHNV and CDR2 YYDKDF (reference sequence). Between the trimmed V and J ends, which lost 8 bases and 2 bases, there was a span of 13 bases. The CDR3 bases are TGTGCCACCTCCGAGATGACAGCCTACAATGAGCAGTTCTTC. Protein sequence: CATSEMTAYNEQFF.

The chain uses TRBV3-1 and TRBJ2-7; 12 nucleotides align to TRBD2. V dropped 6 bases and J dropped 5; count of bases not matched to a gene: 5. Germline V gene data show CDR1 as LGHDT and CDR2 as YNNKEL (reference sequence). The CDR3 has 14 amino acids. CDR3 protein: CASRRLAGVNEQYF. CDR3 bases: TGTGCCAGCAGAAGACTAGCGGGAGTGAACGAGCAGTACTTC.

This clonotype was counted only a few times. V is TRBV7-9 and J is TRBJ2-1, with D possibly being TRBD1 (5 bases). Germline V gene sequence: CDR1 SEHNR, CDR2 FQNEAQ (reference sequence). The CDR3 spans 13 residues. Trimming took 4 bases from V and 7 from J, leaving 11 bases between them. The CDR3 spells CASSSIRVNEQFF. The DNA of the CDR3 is TGTGCCAGCAGCTCAATCAGGGTGAATGAGCAGTTCTTC.